Included here is one T cell receptor (beta chain) sequence, with context. This specimen comes from a study of OX40 agonist ivuxolimab in advanced cancers. The data were produced by immunoSEQ multiplex PCR, yet TCRdb's version contains in-frame clones alone and is incomplete. The profile covers over 70,000 clones, with about 87% appearing a single time and around 1.6% taken by the ten largest. J lost 4 bases, V lost 4 bases, and 4 bases had no gene match. This CDR3 has 13 residues. Germline V CDR1 and CDR2: MNHNS, SASEGT. The source is an adult with an advanced solid tumor such as melanoma, head and neck, liver or kidney cancer. This chain links TRBV6-1 with TRBJ2-7, with TRBD1 matching 7 bases. This specimen was CD4+ or CD8+ T cells sorted from blood, taken in a trial of the OX40 agonist ivuxolimab. CDR3 DNA: TGTGCCAGCAGTGCGCGACAGGGTTACGAGCAGTACTTC. This sequence encodes CASSARQGYEQYF.